Presented here are 8 T cell receptor beta chains from one specimen sequenced in a study of T cell responses to AZD1222 COVID-19 vaccine. TCRdb's copy holds only in-frame clones and misses some; the assay was immunoSEQ multiplex PCR. The table lists 110,000 to 150,000 clones, about nine tenths of them singletons. This sample comprised peripheral blood, obtained on day 0 of AZD1222 vaccination. Receptors originate from an adult in good health.

V and J are TRBV11-3 and TRBJ2-5; 7 nucleotides align to TRBD1. The CDR3 contains 15 residues. Trimming cost V 3 bases and J 1 base; bases outside gene matches: 5. The germline CDR1 and CDR2 sequences are SGHNT and YENEEA. CDR3 loop: CASSLGGDSQETQYF. The CDR3, as DNA: TGTGCCAGCAGCTTGGGTGGGGACAGCCAAGAGACCCAGTACTTC.

V gene TRBV19 combines with J gene TRBJ1-4; D not certain. V lost 6 bases and J lost 14, with 13 bases in between. Per the germline V gene, CDR1 is LNHDA and CDR2 is SQIVND (reference sequence). CDR3 length: 11 amino acids. Written as DNA, the CDR3 is TGTGCCAGTAGCCAGGAGTACGAGCTGTTTTTT. Protein sequence: CASSQEYELFF. Supplemented by reference TRBV19 and TRBJ1-4, the full variable domain reads DGGITQSPKYLFRKEGQNVTLSCEQNLNHDAMYWYRQDPGQGLRLIYYSQIVNDFQKGDIAEGYSVSREKKESFPLTVTSAQKNPTAFYLCASSQEYELFFGSGTQLSVL.

V gene TRBV14 combines with J gene TRBJ2-1; 8 positions agree with TRBD2. The CDR3 covers 17 residues. The J segment lost 4 bases and the V segment lost 0 bases, leaving 8 bases of the junction unmatched. Germline lookup yields CDR1 SGHDN and CDR2 FVKESK. The CDR3 reads CASSQDVGGLEYNEQFF. CDR3 nucleotide sequence: TGTGCCAGCAGCCAAGATGTAGGGGGACTAGAGTACAATGAGCAGTTCTTC.

The chain employs TRBV7-8 and TRBJ2-2; D possibly corresponds to TRBD1 (5 bases). This CDR3 comprises 14 residues. Deletions cut 5 bases from V and 4 bases from J, with 11 bases between. The V gene's germline CDR1 is SGHVS and CDR2 FQNEAQ. The CDR3 region has the DNA TGTGCCAGCAGCCCCCAGACAGTCACCGGGGAGCTGTTTTTT. This encodes CASSPQTVTGELFF.

The chain couples TRBV4-1 to TRBJ2-7; D is unclear. Trimming removed 0 bases from V and 7 bases from J, with 19 bases in between. The germline V gene encodes CDR1 MGHRA and CDR2 YSYEKL. The CDR3 runs 16 residues. The CDR3 DNA follows: TGCGCCAGCAGCCAAGATAAGGGTAAAGTTTCGCGGGAGCAGTACTTC. It yields the protein CASSQDKGKVSREQYF.

V and J are TRBV4-1 and TRBJ2-1; 7 bases are a match to TRBD2. This CDR3 is built from 16 residues. The V gene end was trimmed by 1 base and the J gene end by 5 bases; junction bases not matched to a gene: 8. The V gene's germline CDR1 is MGHRA and CDR2 YSYEKL. For the CDR3, the DNA is TGCGCCAGCAGCCAAGTACGTCTAGCGGAGGACAATGAGCAGTTCTTC. Translation: CASSQVRLAEDNEQFF.

The chain links TRBV6-6 to TRBJ2-7; D is ambiguous. Between the trimmed V and J ends, which lost 2 bases and 1 base, there was a span of 3 bases. Looked up from germline, CDR1 is MNHNY and CDR2 is SVGAGI (reference sequence). The CDR3 totals 12 residues. CDR3 in amino acids: CASSYDSYEQYF. DNA of the CDR3: TGTGCCAGCAGTTACGATTCCTACGAGCAGTACTTC.

The J gene is TRBJ2-1, the V gene TRBV11-2; 11 bases are a match to TRBD2. The V segment lost 11 bases and the J segment 6 bases; nucleotides outside the gene matches: 15. Germline V CDR1 and CDR2: SGHAT, FQNNGV. This CDR3 has 16 amino acids. CDR3 sequence: CAGRRVAGGPGNEQFF. DNA for the CDR3: TGTGCCGGGAGGAGGGTAGCGGGAGGGCCGGGCAATGAGCAGTTCTTC.